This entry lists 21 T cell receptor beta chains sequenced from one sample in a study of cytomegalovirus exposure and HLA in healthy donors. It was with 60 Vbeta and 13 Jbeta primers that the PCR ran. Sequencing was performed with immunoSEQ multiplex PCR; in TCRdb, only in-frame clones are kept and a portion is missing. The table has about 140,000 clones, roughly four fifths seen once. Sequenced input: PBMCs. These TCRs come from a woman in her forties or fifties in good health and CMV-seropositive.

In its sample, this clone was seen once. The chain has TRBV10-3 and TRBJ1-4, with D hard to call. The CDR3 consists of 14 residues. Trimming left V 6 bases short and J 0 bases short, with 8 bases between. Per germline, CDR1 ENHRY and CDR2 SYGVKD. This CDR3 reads CAISPLATNEKLFF. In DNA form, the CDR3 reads TGTGCCATCAGCCCACTTGCAACTAATGAAAAACTGTTTTTT.

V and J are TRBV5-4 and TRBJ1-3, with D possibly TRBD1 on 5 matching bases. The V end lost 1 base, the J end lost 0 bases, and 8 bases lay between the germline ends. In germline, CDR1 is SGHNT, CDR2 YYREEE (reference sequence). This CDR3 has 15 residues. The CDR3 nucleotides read TGTGCCAGCAGCTTGCAGGGTCGCTCTGGAAACACCATATATTTT. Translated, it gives CASSLQGRSGNTIYF.

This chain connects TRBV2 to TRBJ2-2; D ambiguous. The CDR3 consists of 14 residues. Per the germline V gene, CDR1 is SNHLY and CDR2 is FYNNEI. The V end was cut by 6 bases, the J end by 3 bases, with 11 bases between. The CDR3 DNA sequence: TGTGCCAGCAGCTATATAAGAGACACCGGGGAGCTGTTTTTT. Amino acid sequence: CASSYIRDTGELFF.

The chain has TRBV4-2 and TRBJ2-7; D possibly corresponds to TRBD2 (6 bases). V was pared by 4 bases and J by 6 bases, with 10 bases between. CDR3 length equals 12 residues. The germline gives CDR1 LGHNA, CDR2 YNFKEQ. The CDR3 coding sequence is TGTGCCAGCAGCCCGTTGGGGGGCGAGCAGTACTTC. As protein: CASSPLGGEQYF.

CDR3 loop: CASSESGQGRRETQYF. The DNA for the CDR3 is TGCGCCAGCAGTGAGTCGGGTCAAGGCCGGAGAGAGACCCAGTACTTC. This sequence joins TRBV10-1 and TRBJ2-5, with unresolved D. CDR3 length equals 16 residues. Germline values: CDR1 WNHNN, CDR2 SYGVQD (reference sequence). V shed 0 bases and J shed 4 bases, with 15 bases lying between them.

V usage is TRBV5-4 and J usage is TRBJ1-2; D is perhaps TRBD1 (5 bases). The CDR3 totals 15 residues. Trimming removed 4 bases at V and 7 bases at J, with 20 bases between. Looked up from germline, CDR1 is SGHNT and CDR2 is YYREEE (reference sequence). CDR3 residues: CASSTALGGESGYTF. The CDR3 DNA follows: TGTGCCAGCAGCACCGCTTTGGGAGGGGAGAGTGGCTACACCTTC. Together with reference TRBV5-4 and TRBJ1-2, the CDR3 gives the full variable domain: ETGVTQSPTHLIKTRGQQVTLRCSSQSGHNTVSWYQQALGQGPQFIFQYYREEENGRGNFPPRFSGLQFPNYSSELNVNALELDDSALYLCASSTALGGESGYTFGSGTRLTVV.

Here the CDR3 DNA reads TGTGCCAGCAGTTTGGTGGGACTAGCGGGCTCCTACGAGCAGTACTTC. Translating gives CASSLVGLAGSYEQYF. This sequence joins TRBV28 and TRBJ2-7; 12 nucleotides agree with TRBD2. The trim removed 3 bases at V and 0 bases at J, leaving 3 bases unmatched. CDR3 size: 16 residues. Germline V lookup: CDR1 MDHEN, CDR2 SYDVKM.

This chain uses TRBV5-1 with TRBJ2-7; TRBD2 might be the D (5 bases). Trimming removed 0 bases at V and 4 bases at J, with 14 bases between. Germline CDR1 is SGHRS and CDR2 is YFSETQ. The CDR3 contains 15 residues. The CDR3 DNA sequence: TGCGCCAGCAGCTTGGTCCCTAGCCAAGGTTACGAGCAGTACTTC. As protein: CASSLVPSQGYEQYF.

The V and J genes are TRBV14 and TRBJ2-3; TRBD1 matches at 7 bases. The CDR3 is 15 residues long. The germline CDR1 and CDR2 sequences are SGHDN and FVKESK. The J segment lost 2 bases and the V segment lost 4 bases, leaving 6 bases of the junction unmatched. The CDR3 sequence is CASSRGTANTDTQYF. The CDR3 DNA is TGTGCCAGCAGCCGGGGGACAGCTAACACAGATACGCAGTATTTT.

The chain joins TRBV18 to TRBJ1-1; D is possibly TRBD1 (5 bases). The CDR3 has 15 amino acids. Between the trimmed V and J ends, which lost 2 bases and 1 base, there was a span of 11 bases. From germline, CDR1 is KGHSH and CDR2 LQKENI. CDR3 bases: TGTGCCAGCTCACCATTGGCAGGGCAGAACACTGAAGCTTTCTTT. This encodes CASSPLAGQNTEAFF. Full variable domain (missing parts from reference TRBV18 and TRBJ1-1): NAGVMQNPRHLVRRRGQEARLRCSPMKGHSHVYWYRQLPEEGLKFMVYLQKENIIDESGMPKERFSAEFPKEGPSILRIQQVVRGDSAAYFCASSPLAGQNTEAFFGQGTRLTVV.

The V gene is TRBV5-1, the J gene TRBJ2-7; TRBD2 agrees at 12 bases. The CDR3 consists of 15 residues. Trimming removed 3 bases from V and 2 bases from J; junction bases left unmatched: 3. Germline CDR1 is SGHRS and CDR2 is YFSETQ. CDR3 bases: TGCGCCAGCAGCTGGGGACTAGCGGGCCCCTACGAGCAGTACTTC. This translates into CASSWGLAGPYEQYF.

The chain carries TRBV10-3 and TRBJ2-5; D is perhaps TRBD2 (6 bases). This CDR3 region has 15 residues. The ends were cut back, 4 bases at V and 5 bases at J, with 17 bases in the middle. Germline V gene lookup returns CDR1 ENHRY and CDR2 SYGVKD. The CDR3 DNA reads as TGTGCCATCAGTGCGGGACTTCGGGGATCGGAGACCCAGTACTTC. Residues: CAISAGLRGSETQYF.

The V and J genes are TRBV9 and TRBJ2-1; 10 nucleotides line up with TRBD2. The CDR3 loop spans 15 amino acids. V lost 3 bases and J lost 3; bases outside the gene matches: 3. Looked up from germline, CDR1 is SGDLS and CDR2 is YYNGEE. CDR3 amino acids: CASSALAGDYNEQFF. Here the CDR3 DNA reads TGTGCCAGCAGCGCGCTAGCGGGGGACTACAATGAGCAGTTCTTC.

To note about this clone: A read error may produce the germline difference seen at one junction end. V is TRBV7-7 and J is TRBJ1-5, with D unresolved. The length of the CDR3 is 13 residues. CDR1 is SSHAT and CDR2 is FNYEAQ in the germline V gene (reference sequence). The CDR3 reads CASSTGFNQPQHF. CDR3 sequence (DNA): TGTGCTAGCAGCACTGGTTTCAATCAGCCCCAGCATTTT.

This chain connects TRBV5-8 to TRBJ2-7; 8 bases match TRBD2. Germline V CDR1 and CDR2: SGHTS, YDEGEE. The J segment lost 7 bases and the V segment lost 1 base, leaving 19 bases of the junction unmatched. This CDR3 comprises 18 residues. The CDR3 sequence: CASSLRGRFLAGLREQYF. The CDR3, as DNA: TGTGCCAGCAGCTTGAGAGGGCGATTCCTAGCGGGCCTGAGGGAGCAGTACTTC.

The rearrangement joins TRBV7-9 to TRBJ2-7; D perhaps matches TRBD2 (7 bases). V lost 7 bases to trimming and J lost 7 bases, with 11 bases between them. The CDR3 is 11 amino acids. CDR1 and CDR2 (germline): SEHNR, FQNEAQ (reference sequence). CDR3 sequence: CASTGGREQYF. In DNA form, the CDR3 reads TGTGCCAGCACCGGGGGGCGGGAGCAGTACTTC. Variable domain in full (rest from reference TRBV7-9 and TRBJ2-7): DTGVSQNPRHKITKRGQNVTFRCDPISEHNRLYWYRQTLGQGPEFLTYFQNEAQLEKSRLLSDRFSAERPKGSFSTLEIQRTEQGDSAMYLCASTGGREQYFGPGTRLTVT.

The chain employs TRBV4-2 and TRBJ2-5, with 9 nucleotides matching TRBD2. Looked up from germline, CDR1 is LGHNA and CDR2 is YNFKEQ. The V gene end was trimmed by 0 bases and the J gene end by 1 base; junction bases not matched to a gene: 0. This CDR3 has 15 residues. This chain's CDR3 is CASSQETSGQETQYF. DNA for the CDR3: TGTGCCAGCAGCCAAGAGACTAGCGGCCAAGAGACCCAGTACTTC.

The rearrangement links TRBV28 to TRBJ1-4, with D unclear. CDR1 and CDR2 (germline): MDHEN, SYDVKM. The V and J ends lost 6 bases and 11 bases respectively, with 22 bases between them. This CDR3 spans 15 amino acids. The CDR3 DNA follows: TGTGCCAGCAGCCAGAGTGGGAGGCGGGTGGGCAAACTGTTTTTT. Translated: CASSQSGRRVGKLFF.

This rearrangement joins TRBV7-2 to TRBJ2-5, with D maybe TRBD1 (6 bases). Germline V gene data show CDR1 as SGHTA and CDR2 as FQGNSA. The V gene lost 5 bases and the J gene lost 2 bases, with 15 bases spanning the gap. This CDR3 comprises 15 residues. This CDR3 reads CASSPQRTEQETQYF. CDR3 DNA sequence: TGTGCCAGCAGCCCCCAGCGGACAGAGCAAGAGACCCAGTACTTC.

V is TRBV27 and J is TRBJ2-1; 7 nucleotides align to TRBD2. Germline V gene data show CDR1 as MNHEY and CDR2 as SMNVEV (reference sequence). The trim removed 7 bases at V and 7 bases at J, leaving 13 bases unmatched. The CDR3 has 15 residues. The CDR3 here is CASTRTGLLNNEQFF. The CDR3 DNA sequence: TGTGCCAGCACTCGAACGGGACTACTCAATAATGAGCAGTTCTTC.

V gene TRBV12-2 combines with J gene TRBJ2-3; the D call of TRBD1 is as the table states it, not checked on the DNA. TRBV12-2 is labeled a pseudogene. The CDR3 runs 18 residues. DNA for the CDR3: TGTGCAAGTCGCTTAGACCCTCAACCAAACATTAGCACAGATACGCAGTATTTT. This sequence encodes CASRLDPQPNISTDTQYF.